The 16 T cell receptor beta chains below all came from one sample that was sequenced in a study of CXCR3-negative and CXCR3-positive naive CD8 T cells. Points from the study as a whole: Against CXCR3-negative naive cells, CXCR3-positive naive cells showed more hydrophobic TRB CDR3s.

For these receptors, no antigen is known. 5' RACE that incorporated UMI labels was used to prepare the TRB cDNA libraries. TCRdb processed the 5' RACE reads again and assigns one entry to each CDR3 protein, with no DNA. Its table records approximately 100,000 distinct CDR3 sequences. Sequenced: naive CXCR3+ CD8+ T cells from blood. The subset: CD45RO-CCR7+CD27+CD95- naive CD8+ T cells expressing CXCR3 (TNR3+). The receptors stem from a human donor in good health. Some clones in this sample may be carry-over from other donors' samples.

V and J are TRBV28 and TRBJ2-3. The CDR3 loop spans 15 amino acids. Germline V gene sequence: CDR1 MDHEN, CDR2 SYDVKM. The CDR3 here is CASSSPNQRADTQYF.

CDR3 loop: CASSGKREGPPDTQYF. The V call is TRBV10-1, the J call TRBJ2-3; the D call from TCRdb, TRBD2, cannot be confirmed without DNA. This CDR3 is built from 16 residues. The germline gives CDR1 WNHNN, CDR2 SYGVQD (reference sequence).

The J gene is TRBJ2-7, the V gene TRBV4-3. Germline-derived CDR1 and CDR2 are LGHNA and YSLEER. The CDR3 covers 14 residues. The CDR3 loop reads CASSHRTAHYEQYF.

The chain carries TRBV29-1 and TRBJ1-2. The CDR3 is made up of 13 amino acids. Per the germline V gene, CDR1 is SQVTM and CDR2 is ANQGSEA. The CDR3 reads CSVGSGRDYGYTF.

This chain links TRBV11-2 with TRBJ2-3. The CDR3 runs 14 residues. Germline V gene data show CDR1 as SGHAT and CDR2 as FQNNGV. CDR3 residues: CASSWGLVTDTQYF. The whole variable domain, filled in from reference TRBV11-2 and TRBJ2-3, reads EAGVAQSPRYKIIEKRQSVAFWCNPISGHATLYWYQQILGQGPKLLIQFQNNGVVDDSQLPKDRFSAERLKGVDSTLKIQPAKLEDSAVYLCASSWGLVTDTQYFGPGTRLTVL.

The chain has TRBV7-9 and TRBJ1-1; TCRdb reports TRBD1, a call that lacks DNA to check it against. Germline CDR1 and CDR2: SEHNR and FQNEAQ (reference sequence). The CDR3 covers 17 residues. The CDR3 protein is CASSPEIRDEGRTEAFF.

The chain recombines TRBV7-9 with TRBJ2-1; no DNA is available, so the TRBD2 call from TCRdb remains unchecked. The CDR3 is 20 residues long. Germline CDR1 and CDR2: SEHNR and FQNEAQ (reference sequence). CDR3: CASSPRIHQRGGSIGNEQFF. The full variable domain, in which reference TRBV7-9 and TRBJ2-1 provide the parts outside the CDR3, is DTGVSQNPRHKITKRGQNVTFRCDPISEHNRLYWYRQTLGQGPEFLTYFQNEAQLEKSRLLSDRFSAERPKGSFSTLEIQRTEQGDSAMYLCASSPRIHQRGGSIGNEQFFGPGTRLTVL.

V and J are TRBV6-1 and TRBJ2-7; the TRBD1 assignment by TCRdb is unverifiable without DNA. Germline V lookup: CDR1 MNHNS, CDR2 SASEGT. The CDR3 spans 13 residues. CDR3 in amino acids: CASRTTGAYEQYF.

The chain joins TRBV12-3 or TRBV12-4 to TRBJ2-6; the D call from TCRdb, TRBD2, cannot be confirmed without DNA. The CDR3 has 16 residues. Here the CDR3 reads CASSLSAGAGANVLTF.

The chain combines TRBV25-1 with TRBJ1-1; no DNA is available, so the TRBD1 call from TCRdb remains unchecked. Germline CDR1 is MGHDK and CDR2 is SYGVNS. This CDR3 contains 15 residues. Here the CDR3 reads CASSEYNRGQTEAFF.

V and J are TRBV9 and TRBJ1-5; without DNA, the TCRdb call of TRBD1 cannot be checked. The CDR3 has 15 amino acids. Germline CDR1 reads SGDLS; CDR2 reads YYNGEE. The CDR3 here is CASSVDGGLHQPQHF.

The rearrangement joins TRBV10-3 to TRBJ2-1. Germline loops: CDR1 ENHRY, CDR2 SYGVKD. The CDR3 has 17 residues. The chain's CDR3 is CAISESTSGTTYNEQFF.

The rearrangement uses TRBV21-1 and TRBJ1-2. TRBV21-1 is a documented pseudogene. The CDR3 is 11 residues long. The CDR3 spells CASGRSDGYTF.

The chain combines TRBV28 with TRBJ2-1; absent DNA, TCRdb's TRBD2 call cannot be checked. CDR1 is MDHEN and CDR2 is SYDVKM in the germline V gene. CDR3 length: 15 residues. The CDR3: CASSTTGSVYNEQFF.

The genes are TRBV5-1 and TRBJ2-2. The CDR3 runs 14 residues. Looked up from germline, CDR1 is SGHRS and CDR2 is YFSETQ. The CDR3 here is CASSVDRYTGELFF.

The genes are TRBV28 and TRBJ2-7. The CDR3 sequence is 12 residues long. Germline V lookup: CDR1 MDHEN, CDR2 SYDVKM. The CDR3 protein is CASSKSPYEQYF. The full variable domain, with the rest looked up from reference TRBV28 and TRBJ2-7, is DVKVTQSSRYLVKRTGEKVFLECVQDMDHENMFWYRQDPGLGLRLIYFSYDVKMKEKGDIPEGYSVSREKKERFSLILESASTNQTSMYLCASSKSPYEQYFGPGTRLTVT.